One sample yielded the 30 T cell receptor beta chains listed below, sequenced in a study of T-cell memory formation after mild COVID-19 (TCRdb year 2021). The protocol used for the library was 5' RACE. Instrument on record: Illumina NovaSeq 6000. TCRdb redid the processing of the public reads, applying fastp at Q25 and MiXCR, and retained in-frame beta chains. Each entry is one CDR3 protein sequence, shown with its most common DNA and genes. This sample comprises roughly 110,000 distinct CDR3 sequences, approximately 15% of them detected only once. The biggest ten clones account for roughly 27% of the sample. The sample consisted of PBMCs or a T cell subset sorted from them (not recorded which). These receptors all stem from an adult woman who had mild COVID-19 (a few samples of this study predate the infection). The sample titles of this study are shuffled in the database, so cell type and time point are left out; the donor was told from shared clones.

This clonotype showed up just a few times. The chain employs TRBV7-3 and TRBJ2-3; D not certain. CDR1 SGHTA and CDR2 FQGTGA come from the germline V gene. The CDR3 loop spans 12 amino acids. Trimming shortened V by 4 bases and J by 4 bases, and 6 bases separated the two germline ends. CDR3 DNA sequence: TGTGCCAGCAGCTACGGAGCAGATACGCAGTATTTT. Protein sequence: CASSYGADTQYF.

This clonotype has a handful of counts. This chain connects TRBV29-1 to TRBJ2-1; D is unclear. V was shortened by 8 bases and J by 6 bases, with 11 bases between the two germline ends. This CDR3 is 11 amino acids long. CDR1 SQVTM and CDR2 ANQGSEA come from the germline V gene. CDR3 protein: CSIPRSNEQFF. CDR3 coding DNA: TGCAGCATTCCGCGGTCCAATGAGCAGTTCTTC.

This clonotype showed up many times. The chain has TRBV12-3 or TRBV12-4 and TRBJ1-2; D is unresolved. Trimming took 3 bases from V and 0 from J, leaving 8 bases between them. This CDR3 has 14 amino acids. In DNA form, the CDR3 reads TGTGCCAGCAGTTTTGGAACTTCTAACTATGGCTACACCTTC. It translates to CASSFGTSNYGYTF.

The rearrangement uses TRBV1 and TRBJ2-3; no DNA check was done on the table's D call, TRBD2. TRBV1 is assigned pseudogene status. This CDR3 contains 18 residues. CDR3 bases: TGCACCAGCAGCCAAGGGACTAGCGGGGGGGCTAGCACAGATACGCAGTATTTT. Protein sequence: CTSSQGTSGGASTDTQYF.

This clonotype came up a few times. The rearrangement joins TRBV5-8 to TRBJ2-3, with D possibly matching TRBD1 (5 bases). Germline V lookup: CDR1 SGHTS, CDR2 YDEGEE. The CDR3 spans 14 residues. Between the trimmed V and J ends, which lost 0 bases and 3 bases, there was a span of 8 bases. The CDR3 nucleotides read TGTGCCAGCAGCTTGGAACAGGTTACAGATACGCAGTATTTT. Its translation: CASSLEQVTDTQYF.

The chain joins TRBV20-1 to TRBJ2-4, with no clear D. The V end was cut by 3 bases, the J end by 3 bases, with 12 bases between. The CDR3 loop spans 14 amino acids. CDR1 and CDR2 (germline): DFQATT, SNEGSKA (reference sequence). CDR3 coding DNA: TGCAGTGCTAGCGACGAGGTGGTCAAAAACATTCAGTACTTC. This encodes CSASDEVVKNIQYF.

The rearrangement joins TRBV4-1 to TRBJ2-7; D is unresolved. Between the trimmed V and J ends, which lost 0 bases and 3 bases, there was a span of 9 bases. From germline, CDR1 is MGHRA and CDR2 YSYEKL. This CDR3 comprises 14 residues. The CDR3 DNA reads TGCGCCAGCAGCCAAGAACAACGCCTCTACGAGCAGTACTTC. This gives the protein CASSQEQRLYEQYF.

This clonotype was counted a few times. V gene TRBV30 combines with J gene TRBJ1-2, with unresolved D. CDR1 and CDR2 from the germline V gene are GTSNPN and SVGIG (reference sequence). V was cut by 1 base and J by 5 bases, with 5 bases left in between. This CDR3 spans 11 amino acids. As DNA, the CDR3 is TGTGCCTGGAGTGACCCGTATGGCTACACCTTC. This translates into CAWSDPYGYTF.

This clonotype was detected a few times. This rearrangement joins TRBV5-4 to TRBJ2-7; D ambiguous. Germline CDR1 SGHNT, CDR2 YYREEE (reference sequence). The CDR3 contains 15 residues. V dropped 3 bases and J dropped 3 bases, with 16 bases sitting between them. CDR3 in DNA: TGTGCCAGCAGCTCCTTCTCGTCCCTCAGCTACGAGCAGTACTTC. It translates to CASSSFSSLSYEQYF.

This clonotype turned up a few times. The chain combines TRBV6-5 with TRBJ2-5; 7 positions agree with TRBD1. The CDR3 totals 16 residues. Germline V gene lookup returns CDR1 MNHEY and CDR2 SVGAGI. V lost 5 bases, J lost 1 base, and 10 bases stayed unmatched. The CDR3 sequence: CASSGWDRVSQETQYF. CDR3 in DNA: TGTGCCAGCAGTGGCTGGGACAGAGTCTCCCAAGAGACCCAGTACTTC.

This rearrangement joins TRBV5-1 to TRBJ2-4; D is ambiguous. CDR3 length: 12 amino acids. V lost 0 bases and J lost 6, with 4 bases in between. CDR1 SGHRS and CDR2 YFSETQ come from the germline V gene. The CDR3 DNA reads as TGCGCCAGCAGCTTGGTAGGAAACATTCAGTACTTC. Protein: CASSLVGNIQYF.

The chain joins TRBV11-3 to TRBJ2-1; a weak D match, TRBD1 (5 bases). Germline V gene sequence: CDR1 SGHNT, CDR2 YENEEA. The V end was cut by 2 bases, the J end by 3 bases, with 11 bases between. The CDR3 totals 15 residues. The CDR3 reads CASSLQGNGYNEQFF. CDR3 coding DNA: TGTGCCAGCAGCTTACAGGGAAACGGCTACAATGAGCAGTTCTTC.

The chain couples TRBV7-2 to TRBJ2-5; possible D gene TRBD2, 6 bases. The CDR3 is made up of 14 amino acids. V shed 1 base and J shed 4 bases, with 10 bases lying between them. Germline values: CDR1 SGHTA, CDR2 FQGNSA. The CDR3 DNA reads as TGTGCCAGCAGCTTAGTTCTAGCGAGAGAGACCCAGTACTTC. Amino acids: CASSLVLARETQYF.

The V and J genes are TRBV7-3 and TRBJ2-3; 7 nucleotides line up with TRBD2. V lost 2 bases to trimming and J lost 10 bases; unmatched junction nucleotides: 9. The CDR3 has 14 residues. Germline V gene data show CDR1 as SGHTA and CDR2 as FQGTGA. The CDR3 loop is CASSLGEGQVPQYF. CDR3 bases: TGTGCCAGCAGCTTAGGGGAGGGTCAGGTTCCGCAGTATTTT. Supplemented by reference TRBV7-3 and TRBJ2-3, the full variable domain reads GAGVSQTPSNKVTEKGKYVELRCDPISGHTALYWYRQSLGQGPEFLIYFQGTGAADDSGLPNDRFFAVRPEGSVSTLKIQRTERGDSAVYLCASSLGEGQVPQYFGPGTRLTVL.

This chain joins TRBV7-6 and TRBJ2-7; 10 nucleotides align to TRBD1. J lost 11 bases, V lost 5 bases, and 3 bases had no gene match. The V gene's germline CDR1 is SGHVS and CDR2 FNYEAQ. The CDR3 is made up of 11 amino acids. The DNA of the CDR3 is TGTGCCAGCAGCGATGGGACAGGGGAGTACTTC. It codes for CASSDGTGEYF.

The chain couples TRBV7-9 to TRBJ2-1; the match to TRBD2 covers 9 bases. The CDR3 runs to 15 residues. Trimming took 4 bases from V and 7 from J; bases not matched to a gene: 8. CDR1 SEHNR and CDR2 FQNEAQ come from the germline V gene (reference sequence). This chain's CDR3 is CASSWFAGGQNEQFF. Written as DNA, the CDR3 is TGTGCCAGCAGCTGGTTTGCGGGGGGGCAGAATGAGCAGTTCTTC.

A few counts support this clonotype. This chain links TRBV11-2 with TRBJ2-1, with 7 nucleotides matching TRBD1. The CDR3 loop spans 17 amino acids. J was trimmed by 1 base and V by 1 base; bases with no gene match: 7. The V gene's germline CDR1 is SGHAT and CDR2 FQNNGV. The CDR3 bases are TGTGCCAGCAGCTTAGGGAACGGACAGGAGTCCTACAATGAGCAGTTCTTC. It encodes CASSLGNGQESYNEQFF.

V usage is TRBV6-5 and J usage is TRBJ2-1, with TRBD2 matching over 7 bases. The CDR3 extends over 16 amino acids. CDR1 and CDR2 from the germline V gene are MNHEY and SVGAGI. V gave up 4 bases and J gave up 9 bases; unmatched junction bases: 15. CDR3 residues: CASSSLRDLGRVEQFF. DNA of the CDR3: TGTGCCAGCAGTTCCCTCCGGGACCTAGGGAGGGTTGAGCAGTTCTTC.

This clonotype has just a few counts. V gene TRBV7-8 combines with J gene TRBJ1-5; D perhaps matches TRBD1 (5 bases). The CDR3 sequence is 15 residues long. Deletions cut 0 bases from V and 5 bases from J, with 11 bases between. From germline, CDR1 is SGHVS and CDR2 FQNEAQ. CDR3 nucleotides: TGTGCCAGCAGCTTAGCAGGGGAATGGGATCAGCCCCAGCATTTT. It is translated as CASSLAGEWDQPQHF. The full variable domain, its missing parts supplied by reference TRBV7-8 and TRBJ1-5, is GAGVSQSPRYKVAKRGQDVALRCDPISGHVSLFWYQQALGQGPEFLTYFQNEAQLDKSGLPSDRFFAERPEGSVSTLKIQRTQQEDSAVYLCASSLAGEWDQPQHFGDGTRLSIL.

Only a few counts were recorded for this clonotype. The V and J genes are TRBV7-6 and TRBJ2-3, with D possibly TRBD2 on 6 matching bases. The CDR3 has 15 amino acids. Germline assignment: CDR1 SGHVS and CDR2 FNYEAQ. Trimming pared 0 bases from V and 0 bases from J, leaving 7 bases between. For the CDR3, the DNA is TGTGCCAGCAGCTTAGCCGGGGGAAGCACAGATACGCAGTATTTT. Amino acids: CASSLAGGSTDTQYF.

This rearrangement joins TRBV11-3 to TRBJ2-3, with 7 bases fitting TRBD2. The trim removed 5 bases at V and 5 bases at J, leaving 7 bases unmatched. This CDR3 spans 14 amino acids. Germline-derived CDR1 and CDR2 are SGHNT and YENEEA. For the CDR3, the DNA is TGTGCCAGCAGCCCGTACGGGAGGCGAGATACGCAGTATTTT. This codes for CASSPYGRRDTQYF.

This clonotype has only a few counts. The rearrangement joins TRBV4-1 to TRBJ1-2; 7 nucleotides line up with TRBD1. Germline V gene data show CDR1 as MGHRA and CDR2 as YSYEKL. The J segment lost 6 bases and the V segment lost 4 bases, leaving 8 bases of the junction unmatched. CDR3 length equals 14 residues. The chain's CDR3 is CASSPRDRQNGYTF. As DNA, the CDR3 is TGCGCCAGCAGCCCGAGGGACAGACAGAATGGCTACACCTTC.

V and J are TRBV20-1 and TRBJ2-1; TRBD2 matches 12 bases. J was trimmed by 0 bases and V by 5 bases; bases with no gene match: 14. The V gene's germline CDR1 is DFQATT and CDR2 SNEGSKA (reference sequence). The CDR3 loop spans 19 amino acids. The chain's CDR3 is CSASPASGRAWGSYNEQFF. CDR3 nucleotides: TGCAGTGCTTCCCCGGCTAGCGGGAGGGCCTGGGGCTCCTACAATGAGCAGTTCTTC.

The table lists this clonotype with a few counts. J is TRBJ1-4 and V is TRBV29-1; 11 positions agree with TRBD1. This CDR3 spans 15 amino acids. V was clipped by 0 bases and J by 8 bases; unmatched bases: 5. From germline, CDR1 is SQVTM and CDR2 ANQGSEA. Here the CDR3 reads CSVEDRGQGGEKLFF. In DNA form, the CDR3 reads TGCAGCGTTGAAGATCGGGGACAGGGGGGAGAAAAACTGTTTTTT.

This rearrangement joins TRBV3-1 to TRBJ2-1; D remains ambiguous. CDR1 and CDR2 (germline): LGHDT, YNNKEL (reference sequence). CDR3 length: 12 residues. The V end lost 0 bases, the J end lost 7 bases, and 4 bases lay between the germline ends. For the CDR3, the DNA is TGTGCCAGCAGCCAAGATAAGAATGAGCAGTTCTTC. Translating gives CASSQDKNEQFF.

The chain is built from TRBV12-3 or TRBV12-4 and TRBJ2-7; D perhaps matches TRBD2 (5 bases). The germline V and J ends were trimmed by 8 bases and 4 bases, with 15 bases remaining between them. The CDR3 is made up of 13 amino acids. The CDR3 nucleotides read TGTGCCAGCGCCACTCCTGGCGGGTACGAGCAGTACTTC. Protein sequence: CASATPGGYEQYF.

The rearrangement links TRBV27 to TRBJ1-5; maybe TRBD1 (6 bases). Trimming shortened V by 2 bases and J by 4 bases, and 9 bases separated the two germline ends. This CDR3 contains 14 residues. CDR1 MNHEY and CDR2 SMNVEV come from the germline V gene (reference sequence). The CDR3 DNA sequence: TGTGCCAGCAGTTTACCAGGGGCGAATCAGCCCCAGCATTTT. Translated: CASSLPGANQPQHF.

The CDR3 sequence is CASSQVVQTISGNTIYF. The CDR3 region has the DNA TGCGCCAGCAGCCAAGTCGTACAGACAATCTCTGGAAACACCATATATTTT. V is TRBV4-1 and J is TRBJ1-3; no definite D call. Germline loops: CDR1 MGHRA, CDR2 YSYEKL. There are 17 residues in the CDR3. V was shortened by 1 base and J by 0 bases, with 13 bases between the two germline ends.

This chain joins TRBV5-1 and TRBJ2-7; D is unresolved. Trimming removed 2 bases at V and 2 bases at J, with 8 bases between. CDR3 length: 13 residues. CDR1 and CDR2 (germline): SGHRS, YFSETQ. The CDR3 DNA is TGCGCCAGCAGCTTTGGCGGAACCTACGAGCAGTACTTC. Protein product: CASSFGGTYEQYF. Supplemented by reference TRBV5-1 and TRBJ2-7, the full variable domain reads KAGVTQTPRYLIKTRGQQVTLSCSPISGHRSVSWYQQTPGQGLQFLFEYFSETQRNKGNFPGRFSGRQFSNSRSEMNVSTLELGDSALYLCASSFGGTYEQYFGPGTRLTVT.

The chain is built from TRBV9 and TRBJ2-1, with TRBD2 as a possible D gene (6 bases). Germline-derived CDR1 and CDR2 are SGDLS and YYNGEE. The V end was cut by 6 bases, the J end by 10 bases, with 23 bases between. The CDR3 totals 15 residues. The CDR3 protein is CASTGSIGTPWEQFF. DNA of the CDR3: TGTGCCAGCACCGGGTCGATCGGGACTCCATGGGAGCAGTTCTTC.